This is a list of T cell receptor beta chains from one sample in a study of blood T cell repertoires in COVID-19. Sequenced by immunoSEQ multiplex PCR; TCRdb stores in-frame clones only, minus some. The sample yields under 450,000 clones, around nine tenths seen once. The specimen sequenced was peripheral blood. All receptors derive from a woman aged 60-75 years with COVID-19, enrolled during active disease. Both conserved end residues are part of each CDR3. The order of the fields is J gene, clone size, D gene, V gene, CDR3 DNA, CDR3 protein. The D gene is left open where the match is weak. Clone sizes are given selectively: once, few, many, or a class where the clone is expanded.

J gene: TRBJ1-1; clone size: NA; D gene: NA; V gene: TRBV5-1; CDR3 DNA: TGCGCCAGCAGCTTGTCAACAGGGAAGATGAACACTGAAGCTTTCTTT; CDR3 protein: CASSLSTGKMNTEAFF
J gene: TRBJ2-7; clone size: NA; D gene: NA; V gene: TRBV5-5; CDR3 DNA: TGTGCCAGTACAGGGATTGGCCACGAGCAGTACTTC; CDR3 protein: CASTGIGHEQYF
J gene: TRBJ2-7; clone size: NA; D gene: NA; V gene: TRBV18; CDR3 DNA: TGTGCCAGCTCACCACAGGAGTCTAGCGAGCAGTACTTC; CDR3 protein: CASSPQESSEQYF
J gene: TRBJ1-1; clone size: NA; D gene: NA; V gene: TRBV30; CDR3 DNA: TGTGCCTGGTCCTCTCGAGGGGGAGGGAGTGCTTTCTTT; CDR3 protein: CAWSSRGGGSAFF
J gene: TRBJ2-2; clone size: NA; D gene: TRBD2; V gene: TRBV5-6; CDR3 DNA: TGTGCCAGCAGCTTGGGCCGGGGGGGCCGGACCGGGGAGCTGTTTTTT; CDR3 protein: CASSLGRGGRTGELFF
J gene: TRBJ1-1; clone size: NA; D gene: NA; V gene: TRBV5-1; CDR3 DNA: TGCGCCAGCAGCAGGTGGGGCGGGAGGAACACTGAAGCTTTCTTT; CDR3 protein: CASSRWGGRNTEAFF
J gene: TRBJ1-2; clone size: NA; D gene: NA; V gene: TRBV24-1; CDR3 DNA: TGTGCCACCAGTGATCCTGTTCAGGGGAGCTATGGCTACACCTTC; CDR3 protein: CATSDPVQGSYGYTF
J gene: TRBJ1-2; clone size: NA; D gene: NA; V gene: TRBV5-5; CDR3 DNA: TGTGCCAGCAGCGATCCTTTTGAGGAAGCTAACTATGGCTACACCTTC; CDR3 protein: CASSDPFEEANYGYTF
J gene: TRBJ2-3; clone size: NA; D gene: TRBD2; V gene: TRBV7-9; CDR3 DNA: TGTGCCAGCAGCTTAGCGGGGGGGAGCACAGATACGCAGTATTTT; CDR3 protein: CASSLAGGSTDTQYF
J gene: TRBJ2-3; clone size: NA; D gene: TRBD2; V gene: TRBV5-1; CDR3 DNA: TGCGCCAGCAGCTCTGGACTAGCGGGGGGACTTAGCACAGATACGCAGTATTTT; CDR3 protein: CASSSGLAGGLSTDTQYF
J gene: TRBJ2-2; clone size: NA; D gene: TRBD1; V gene: TRBV10-1; CDR3 DNA: TGCGCCAGCAGTGATTTCGGACAGGGGGGTACCGGGGAGCTGTTTTTT; CDR3 protein: CASSDFGQGGTGELFF
J gene: TRBJ2-2; clone size: NA; D gene: NA; V gene: TRBV7-2; CDR3 DNA: TGTGCCAGCAGCCTCCCGAACACCGGGGAGCTGTTTTTT; CDR3 protein: CASSLPNTGELFF
J gene: TRBJ2-3; clone size: NA; D gene: NA; V gene: TRBV30; CDR3 DNA: TGTGCCTGGACTACCGGGGTAGCCACAGATACGCAGTATTTT; CDR3 protein: CAWTTGVATDTQYF
J gene: TRBJ1-1; clone size: NA; D gene: NA; V gene: TRBV27; CDR3 DNA: TGTGCCAGCAGTCTTCGAACAAGCACTGAAGCTTTCTTT; CDR3 protein: CASSLRTSTEAFF
J gene: TRBJ1-5; clone size: NA; D gene: TRBD1; V gene: TRBV6-5; CDR3 DNA: TGTGCCAGCAGCCCGACAGGGGACTTGCAGCCCCAGCATTTT; CDR3 protein: CASSPTGDLQPQHF
J gene: TRBJ2-1; clone size: NA; D gene: TRBD1; V gene: TRBV30; CDR3 DNA: TGTGCCTGGAGTGTACCGGGTCTGGGACAGCTGCACAATGAGCAGTTCTTC; CDR3 protein: CAWSVPGLGQLHNEQFF
J gene: TRBJ1-6; clone size: few; D gene: NA; V gene: TRBV7-6; CDR3 DNA: TGTGCCAGCAGCCCCCTCGGGGGGGTCGGTAATTCACCCCTCCACTTT; CDR3 protein: CASSPLGGVGNSPLHF
J gene: TRBJ1-2; clone size: NA; D gene: NA; V gene: TRBV29-1; CDR3 DNA: TGCAGCGTTGCGAGGAACGGGGGCTACACCTTC; CDR3 protein: CSVARNGGYTF
J gene: TRBJ2-3; clone size: NA; D gene: TRBD2; V gene: TRBV30; CDR3 DNA: TGTGCCTGGAGTGATAGCGGGTTTAGCACAGATACGCAGTATTTT; CDR3 protein: CAWSDSGFSTDTQYF
J gene: TRBJ2-7; clone size: NA; D gene: NA; V gene: TRBV19; CDR3 DNA: TGTGCCAGTAGCCTCGCACCGTCGGGGGAGCAGTACTTC; CDR3 protein: CASSLAPSGEQYF
J gene: TRBJ1-2; clone size: NA; D gene: TRBD1; V gene: TRBV11-2; CDR3 DNA: TGTGCCAGCAGCTTCACCGGGACAGGGGACGGCTATGGCTACACCTTC; CDR3 protein: CASSFTGTGDGYGYTF
J gene: TRBJ1-2; clone size: NA; D gene: TRBD1; V gene: TRBV7-8; CDR3 DNA: TGTGCCAGCAGATCCACAGGGGGCGCGGGCGGCTACACCTTC; CDR3 protein: CASRSTGGAGGYTF
J gene: TRBJ1-1; clone size: NA; D gene: NA; V gene: TRBV12-5; CDR3 DNA: TGTGCTAGTGCCATCCGGGGGGGCCTCACTGAAGCTTTCTTT; CDR3 protein: CASAIRGGLTEAFF
J gene: TRBJ2-2; clone size: NA; D gene: NA; V gene: TRBV11-3; CDR3 DNA: TGTGCCAGCAGCTTCAGGGTGGCCGGGGAGCTGTTTTTT; CDR3 protein: CASSFRVAGELFF
J gene: TRBJ1-1; clone size: NA; D gene: NA; V gene: TRBV7-9; CDR3 DNA: TGTGCCAGCAGCTACAGTTCGGTGAACACTGAAGCTTTCTTT; CDR3 protein: CASSYSSVNTEAFF
J gene: TRBJ1-2; clone size: NA; D gene: NA; V gene: TRBV6-5; CDR3 DNA: TGTGCCAGCCTAAAGGTCGAGCAGGAATATGGCTACACCTTC; CDR3 protein: CASLKVEQEYGYTF
J gene: TRBJ1-2; clone size: once; D gene: TRBD1; V gene: TRBV5-1; CDR3 DNA: TGCGCCAGCAGTTGGGACAGCTATGGCTACACCTTC; CDR3 protein: CASSWDSYGYTF
J gene: TRBJ1-5; clone size: NA; D gene: NA; V gene: TRBV6-2/TRBV6-3; CDR3 DNA: TGTGCCAGCAGTTATGTTTCGACAGGTAGTCAGCCCCAGCATTTT; CDR3 protein: CASSYVSTGSQPQHF
J gene: TRBJ1-4; clone size: NA; D gene: TRBD1; V gene: TRBV11-2; CDR3 DNA: TGTGCCAGCAGCTCGGGACAGGGACCTTCTCATAATGAAAAACTGTTTTTT; CDR3 protein: CASSSGQGPSHNEKLFF
J gene: TRBJ1-4; clone size: NA; D gene: TRBD1; V gene: TRBV18; CDR3 DNA: TGTGCCAGCTCACCACCGGACAGGGTGACTAATGAAAAACTGTTTTTT; CDR3 protein: CASSPPDRVTNEKLFF
J gene: TRBJ2-7; clone size: NA; D gene: TRBD1; V gene: TRBV6-5; CDR3 DNA: TGTGCCAGCAGTTACGACAGGGGGCAGTGGGAGCAGTACTTC; CDR3 protein: CASSYDRGQWEQYF
J gene: TRBJ1-4; clone size: NA; D gene: NA; V gene: TRBV20-1; CDR3 DNA: TGCAGTGCTAGTGCACGGGCGGGGGAAACTCTGTTTTTT; CDR3 protein: CSASARAGETLFF
J gene: TRBJ2-1; clone size: NA; D gene: TRBD2; V gene: TRBV3-1/TRBV3-2; CDR3 DNA: TGTGCCAGCAGGCGGGGGACTAGCGGCTACAATGAGCAGTTCTTC; CDR3 protein: CASRRGTSGYNEQFF
J gene: TRBJ1-2; clone size: NA; D gene: NA; V gene: TRBV3-1/TRBV3-2; CDR3 DNA: TGTGCCAGCGGACTGGGGGGGTTCTATGGCTACACCTTC; CDR3 protein: CASGLGGFYGYTF
J gene: TRBJ1-1; clone size: NA; D gene: NA; V gene: TRBV5-1; CDR3 DNA: TGCGCCAGCAGCTTGGTTCGAGGGAACACTGAAGCTTTCTTT; CDR3 protein: CASSLVRGNTEAFF
J gene: TRBJ2-5; clone size: NA; D gene: NA; V gene: TRBV30; CDR3 DNA: TGTGCCTGGAGTGGGAAGGGGATCCAAGAGACCCAGTACTTC; CDR3 protein: CAWSGKGIQETQYF
J gene: TRBJ2-3; clone size: NA; D gene: TRBD1; V gene: TRBV7-9; CDR3 DNA: TGTGCCAGCAGCCCACCGGGACAGGGACACACAGATACGCAGTATTTT; CDR3 protein: CASSPPGQGHTDTQYF
J gene: TRBJ2-3; clone size: NA; D gene: TRBD2; V gene: TRBV5-6; CDR3 DNA: TGTGCCAGCAGCTTGGCCGAGGAGCGGGGGGTCACAGATACGCAGTATTTT; CDR3 protein: CASSLAEERGVTDTQYF
J gene: TRBJ2-1; clone size: many; D gene: TRBD1; V gene: TRBV28; CDR3 DNA: TGTGCCACCCGCCGACAGGGGTACGTCAATGAGCAGTTCTTC; CDR3 protein: CATRRQGYVNEQFF
J gene: TRBJ1-2; clone size: few; D gene: NA; V gene: TRBV2; CDR3 DNA: TGTGCCAGCAGAGCTCAGGGGCCCTATGGCTACACCTTC; CDR3 protein: CASRAQGPYGYTF
J gene: TRBJ1-2; clone size: NA; D gene: NA; V gene: TRBV21-1; CDR3 DNA: TGTGCCAGCAGCACCCACAGGGACGGCTACACCTTC; CDR3 protein: CASSTHRDGYTF